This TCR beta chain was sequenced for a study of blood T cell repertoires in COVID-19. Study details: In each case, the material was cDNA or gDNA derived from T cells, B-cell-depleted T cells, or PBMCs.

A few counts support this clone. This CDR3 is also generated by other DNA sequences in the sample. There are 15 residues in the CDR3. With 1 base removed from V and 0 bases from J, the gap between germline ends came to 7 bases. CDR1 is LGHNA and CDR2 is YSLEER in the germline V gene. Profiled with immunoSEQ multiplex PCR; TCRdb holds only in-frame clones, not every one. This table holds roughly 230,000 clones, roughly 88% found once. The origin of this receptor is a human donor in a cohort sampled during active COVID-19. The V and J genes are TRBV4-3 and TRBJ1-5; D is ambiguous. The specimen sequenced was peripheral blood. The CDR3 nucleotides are TGCGCCAGCAGCCAAGGGGCTGTTAGCAATCAGCCCCAGCATTTT. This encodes CASSQGAVSNQPQHF.